This is a list of T cell receptor beta chains from one sample in a study of blood T cell repertoires in COVID-19. Some clones are missing from TCRdb's copy, which holds only in-frame ones; the method was immunoSEQ multiplex PCR. The data hold roughly 340,000 clones, with over 70% observed a single time. The sequencing sample was made of peripheral blood. The receptors were sampled from a woman aged 45-65 years with COVID-19, enrolled during active disease. Both conserved end residues are part of each CDR3. A D gene is named only where the DNA matches it firmly. Not all rows give a size; the values are once, few, many and, for expanded clones, a class.

d_gene	v_gene	j_gene	abundance	CDR3aa	CDR3nt
NA	TRBV6-5	TRBJ2-7	NA	CASSPSGVEQYF	TGTGCCAGCAGTCCTTCGGGAGTTGAGCAGTACTTC
TRBD2	TRBV7-3	TRBJ2-3	NA	CASSPGTSGTTDTQYF	TGTGCCAGCAGCCCGGGGACTAGCGGTACCACAGATACGCAGTATTTT
NA	TRBV5-1	TRBJ2-3	NA	CASSLPSDTQYF	TGCGCCAGCAGCTTGCCCTCAGATACGCAGTATTTT
NA	TRBV2	TRBJ2-7	NA	CASSLSYEQYF	TGTGCCAGCTCACTGAGTTACGAGCAGTACTTC
TRBD2	TRBV19	TRBJ2-7	NA	CASSRREGYEQYF	TGTGCCAGTAGTAGGCGGGAGGGCTACGAGCAGTACTTC
NA	TRBV27	TRBJ1-1	NA	CASSLRQGNTEAFF	TGTGCCAGCAGTTTACGGCAGGGGAACACTGAAGCTTTCTTT
TRBD1	TRBV18	TRBJ1-3	NA	CASSPIGQVLSGNTIYF	TGTGCCAGCTCACCAATTGGACAGGTCCTCTCTGGAAACACCATATATTTT
NA	TRBV13	TRBJ1-1	once	CASSSTRDISPYTEAFF	TGTGCCAGCAGCTCCACCCGGGACATCTCGCCTTACACTGAAGCTTTCTTT
NA	TRBV7-9	TRBJ1-5	NA	CASSRGGSPGSNQPQHF	TGTGCCAGCAGCCGTGGCGGATCTCCCGGGAGCAATCAGCCCCAGCATTTT
TRBD2	TRBV7-3	TRBJ2-3	NA	CASSLGLGQADTQYF	TGTGCCAGCAGCTTGGGACTAGGCCAGGCGGATACGCAGTATTTT
NA	TRBV7-9	TRBJ1-5	NA	CASSFGNSNQPQHF	TGTGCCAGCAGCTTCGGGAATAGCAATCAGCCCCAGCATTTT
TRBD2	TRBV5-1	TRBJ2-1	NA	CASSSGLAGTYNEQFF	TGCGCCAGCAGCTCCGGACTAGCGGGAACCTACAATGAGCAGTTCTTC
TRBD1	TRBV6-5	TRBJ2-7	NA	CASRGTGSSYEQYF	TGTGCCAGCAGGGGGACAGGGAGCTCCTACGAGCAGTACTTC
NA	TRBV7-2	TRBJ1-5	NA	CASSSAFGGYSNQPQHF	TGTGCCAGCAGCTCCGCGTTCGGGGGTTATAGCAATCAGCCCCAGCATTTT
NA	TRBV28	TRBJ1-2	once	CASNAGRYGYTF	TGTGCCAGCAACGCAGGGCGCTATGGCTACACCTTC
NA	TRBV2	TRBJ2-7	NA	CASIAEHYEQYF	TGTGCCAGCATAGCGGAGCACTACGAGCAGTACTTC
NA	TRBV11-3	TRBJ2-1	NA	CASSFRGSTYNEQFF	TGTGCCAGCAGCTTCAGGGGCTCCACCTACAATGAGCAGTTCTTC
TRBD1	TRBV7-9	TRBJ1-1	NA	CASSPPGGWRVGVTEAFF	TGTGCCAGCAGCCCCCCAGGGGGGTGGAGGGTCGGAGTCACTGAAGCTTTCTTT
NA	TRBV11-2	TRBJ2-1	NA	CASSSLSGPYNEQFF	TGTGCCAGCAGCTCCTTAAGCGGGCCTTACAATGAGCAGTTCTTC
TRBD2	TRBV2	TRBJ2-5	once	CASGWGAGGHQETQYF	TGTGCCAGTGGTTGGGGAGCGGGAGGCCACCAAGAGACCCAGTACTTC
NA	TRBV3-1/TRBV3-2	TRBJ2-7	NA	CASSRTGNEQYF	TGTGCCAGCAGCCGAACAGGGAACGAGCAGTACTTC
TRBD1	TRBV18	TRBJ1-2	NA	CASSPEQGAYGYTF	TGTGCCAGCTCCCCCGAACAGGGGGCCTATGGCTACACCTTC
TRBD1	TRBV6-5	TRBJ1-4	NA	CASSRTGDGEKLFF	TGTGCCAGCAGTAGGACAGGGGATGGTGAAAAACTGTTTTTT
TRBD2	TRBV3-1/TRBV3-2	TRBJ2-7	once	CASSQVPSGGYEQYF	TGTGCCAGCAGCCAAGTTCCCAGCGGGGGTTACGAGCAGTACTTC
NA	TRBV28	TRBJ2-7	NA	CATLPPGRHEQYF	TGCGCCACCCTACCGCCAGGGAGGCACGAGCAGTACTTC
NA	TRBV7-2	TRBJ1-1	NA	CASSLARGTEAFF	TGTGCCAGCAGCTTAGCCAGGGGCACTGAAGCTTTCTTT
NA	TRBV5-1	TRBJ2-1	NA	CASSLGSGNNEQFF	TGCGCCAGCAGCTTGGGGTCGGGGAACAATGAGCAGTTCTTC
NA	TRBV14	TRBJ2-2	NA	CASSQRLGGTGELFF	TGTGCCAGCAGCCAGAGACTCGGAGGTACCGGGGAGCTGTTTTTT
NA	TRBV25-1	TRBJ1-2	NA	CASRQDSYGYTF	TGTGCCAGCAGGCAGGACTCATATGGCTACACCTTC
NA	TRBV5-8	TRBJ2-3	NA	CASRRKSTSTDTQYF	TGTGCCAGCAGGCGGAAGTCAACTAGCACAGATACGCAGTATTTT
TRBD2	TRBV2	TRBJ2-3	NA	CASSPRLAGETDTQYF	TGTGCCAGCAGTCCTCGGCTAGCGGGAGAAACAGATACGCAGTATTTT
TRBD2	TRBV19	TRBJ2-1	NA	CASSPTSGGYNEQFF	TGTGCCAGTAGTCCGACTAGCGGGGGCTACAATGAGCAGTTCTTC
TRBD1	TRBV19	TRBJ1-1	once	CASILLQGARTEAFF	TGTGCCAGCATACTCTTACAGGGGGCGAGGACTGAAGCTTTCTTT
NA	TRBV27	TRBJ2-7	NA	CASSLGQGLGYEQYF	TGTGCCAGCAGCCTGGGGCAGGGCCTGGGGTACGAGCAGTACTTC
NA	TRBV6-5	TRBJ2-7	NA	CASSYSRGGYYEQYF	TGTGCCAGCAGTTACTCCCGAGGAGGCTACTACGAGCAGTACTTC
NA	TRBV21-1	TRBJ2-5	NA	CASSLPRTGGLQETQYF	TGTGCCAGCAGCCTCCCCCGAACAGGGGGCCTCCAAGAGACCCAGTACTTC
TRBD1	TRBV6-6	TRBJ2-5	NA	CASSRGTGSAEETQYF	TGTGCCAGCAGCCGAGGGACAGGGAGTGCGGAAGAGACCCAGTACTTC
TRBD1	TRBV11-2	TRBJ2-5	NA	CASSLAAGQGEETQYF	TGTGCCAGCAGCTTAGCTGCGGGACAGGGGGAAGAGACCCAGTACTTC
TRBD1	TRBV10-1	TRBJ1-1	few	CASSKQGSLTEAFF	TGCGCCAGCAGTAAACAGGGGAGTCTGACTGAAGCTTTCTTT
NA	TRBV5-1	TRBJ1-4	NA	CASSLVQPLATNEKLFF	TGCGCCAGCAGCTTGGTACAACCTTTGGCAACTAATGAAAAACTGTTTTTT
NA	TRBV4-1	TRBJ1-3	NA	CASSQGRPSSTIYF	TGCGCCAGCAGCCAAGGCAGGCCGTCGAGCACCATATATTTT
TRBD2	TRBV18	TRBJ2-1	NA	CASSPATSGSYNEQFF	TGTGCCAGCTCACCAGCGACTAGCGGGAGTTACAATGAGCAGTTCTTC
NA	TRBV13	TRBJ1-4	NA	CASSPPDNNEKLFF	TGTGCCAGCAGCCCTCCCGACAATAATGAAAAACTGTTTTTT
NA	TRBV6-2/TRBV6-3	TRBJ1-2	NA	CASSYPGGAGYGYTF	TGTGCCAGCAGTTACCCGGGGGGCGCTGGCTATGGCTACACCTTC
TRBD2	TRBV27	TRBJ2-3	NA	CASRKGRAGADTQYF	TGTGCCAGTAGAAAAGGGCGGGCGGGAGCGGATACGCAGTATTTT
NA	TRBV4-1	TRBJ1-3	NA	CASSPRAGNTIYF	TGCGCCAGCAGCCCCCGTGCGGGAAACACCATATATTTT
NA	TRBV30	TRBJ2-1	NA	CAWTSGSPYNEQFF	TGTGCCTGGACAAGCGGGTCCCCCTACAATGAGCAGTTCTTC
TRBD2	TRBV3-1/TRBV3-2	TRBJ2-3	NA	CASSQLAGVTDTQYF	TGTGCCAGCAGCCAACTCGCGGGGGTCACAGATACGCAGTATTTT
NA	TRBV5-5	TRBJ1-5	NA	CATSGVPNQPQHF	TGTGCCACCTCAGGGGTCCCTAATCAGCCCCAGCATTTT
TRBD2	TRBV5-1	TRBJ2-1	once	CASSSLTSGSYNEQFF	TGCGCCAGCAGCTCGCTAACTAGCGGGAGCTACAATGAGCAGTTCTTC
NA	TRBV4-1	TRBJ2-1	NA	CASSQGGSSYNEQFF	TGCGCCAGCAGCCAAGGAGGGAGCTCCTACAATGAGCAGTTCTTC